The T cell receptor (beta chain) under discussion was sequenced for a study of cytomegalovirus exposure and HLA in healthy donors. Both 60 Vbeta primers and 13 Jbeta primers went into the PCR. Only in-frame clones appear in the TCRdb table, and some are missing; sequencing was by immunoSEQ multiplex PCR. The sample lists roughly 100,000 clones; over 60% were seen once. V dropped 4 bases and J dropped 9 bases, with 13 bases sitting between them. From germline, CDR1 is GTSNPN and CDR2 SVGIG (reference sequence). The CDR3 covers 13 residues. Sequencing was performed on PBMCs. V usage is TRBV30 and J usage is TRBJ1-6; possibly TRBD1 for D (5 bases). The source is a young woman in good health and CMV-seropositive. The CDR3 region is CAWTPTGGSPLHF. The CDR3 nucleotides are TGTGCCTGGACCCCTACGGGGGGTTCACCCCTCCACTTT.